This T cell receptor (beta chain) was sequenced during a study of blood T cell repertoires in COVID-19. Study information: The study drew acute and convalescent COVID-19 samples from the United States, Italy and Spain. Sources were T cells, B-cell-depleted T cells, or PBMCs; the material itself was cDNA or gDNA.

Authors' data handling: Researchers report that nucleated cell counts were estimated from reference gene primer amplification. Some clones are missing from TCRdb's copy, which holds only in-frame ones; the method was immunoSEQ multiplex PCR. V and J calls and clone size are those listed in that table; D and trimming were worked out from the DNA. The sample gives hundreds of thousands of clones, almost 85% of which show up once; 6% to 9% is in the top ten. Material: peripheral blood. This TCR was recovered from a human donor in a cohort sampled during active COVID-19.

The CDR3 sequence: CATSDLASNQPQHF. The CDR3 region has the DNA TGTGCCACCAGTGATTTAGCGAGCAATCAGCCCCAGCATTTT. The chain is built from TRBV24-1 and TRBJ1-5; no definite D call. The CDR3 spans 14 residues. V gave up 1 base and J gave up 1 base, with 4 bases separating them. Germline CDR1 is KGHDR and CDR2 is SFDVKD.